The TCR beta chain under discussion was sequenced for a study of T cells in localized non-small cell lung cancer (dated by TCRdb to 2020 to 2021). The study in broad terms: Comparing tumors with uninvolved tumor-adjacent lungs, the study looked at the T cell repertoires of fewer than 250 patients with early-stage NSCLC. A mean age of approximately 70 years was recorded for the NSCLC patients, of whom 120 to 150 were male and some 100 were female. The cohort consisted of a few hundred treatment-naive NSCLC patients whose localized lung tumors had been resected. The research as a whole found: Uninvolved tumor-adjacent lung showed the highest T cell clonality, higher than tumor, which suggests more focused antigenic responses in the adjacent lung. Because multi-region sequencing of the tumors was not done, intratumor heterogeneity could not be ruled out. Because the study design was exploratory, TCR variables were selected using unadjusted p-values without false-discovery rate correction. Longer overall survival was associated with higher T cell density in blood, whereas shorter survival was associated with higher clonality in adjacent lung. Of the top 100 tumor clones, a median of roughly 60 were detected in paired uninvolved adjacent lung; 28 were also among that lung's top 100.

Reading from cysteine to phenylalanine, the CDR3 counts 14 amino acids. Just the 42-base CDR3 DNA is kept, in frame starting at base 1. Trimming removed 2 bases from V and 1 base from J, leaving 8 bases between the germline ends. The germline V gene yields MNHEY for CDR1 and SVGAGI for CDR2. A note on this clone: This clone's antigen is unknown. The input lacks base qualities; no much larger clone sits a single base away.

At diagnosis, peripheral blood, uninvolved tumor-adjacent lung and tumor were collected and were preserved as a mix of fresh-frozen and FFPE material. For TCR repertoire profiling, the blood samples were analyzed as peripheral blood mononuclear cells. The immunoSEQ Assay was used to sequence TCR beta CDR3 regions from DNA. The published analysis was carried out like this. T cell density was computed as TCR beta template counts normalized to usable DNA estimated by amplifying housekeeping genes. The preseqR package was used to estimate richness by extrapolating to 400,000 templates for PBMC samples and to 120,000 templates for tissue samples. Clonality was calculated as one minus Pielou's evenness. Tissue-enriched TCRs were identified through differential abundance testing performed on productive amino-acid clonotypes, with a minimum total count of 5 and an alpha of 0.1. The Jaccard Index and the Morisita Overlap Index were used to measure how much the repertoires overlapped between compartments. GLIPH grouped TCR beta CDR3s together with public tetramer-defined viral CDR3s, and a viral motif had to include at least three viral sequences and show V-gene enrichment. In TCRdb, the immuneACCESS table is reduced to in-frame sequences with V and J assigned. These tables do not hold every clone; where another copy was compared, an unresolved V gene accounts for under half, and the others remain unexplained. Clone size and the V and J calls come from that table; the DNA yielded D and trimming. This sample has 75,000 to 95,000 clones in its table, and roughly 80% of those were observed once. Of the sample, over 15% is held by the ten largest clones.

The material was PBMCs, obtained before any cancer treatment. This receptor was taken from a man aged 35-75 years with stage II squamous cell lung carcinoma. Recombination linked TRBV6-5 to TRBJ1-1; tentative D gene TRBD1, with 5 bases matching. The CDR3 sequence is CASSYITGNTEAFF. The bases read TGTGCCAGCAGTTACATCACAGGGAACACTGAAGCTTTCTTT.